The clone carrying this T cell receptor beta chain has only a few counts. Antigen: not known. This record comes from a study of untreated major depressive disorder. The method was immunoSEQ multiplex PCR; TCRdb's version includes in-frame clones alone and lacks a portion of them. The table includes approximately 20,000 clones, around 93% detected once. CD4+ T cells were isolated from thawed PBMCs by magnetic negative selection. CDR3 length equals 14 residues. Germline CDR1 reads SEHNR; CDR2 reads FQNEAQ (reference sequence). V lost 5 bases and J 5 bases, leaving 10 bases between the germline ends. Study findings and constraints: TRBV25-01 and TRBV02-01 usage differences were not statistically significant.

Material for sequencing was CD4+ T cells from PBMCs. The sequence was obtained from a man aged 25-45 years in good health. The chain has TRBV7-9 and TRBJ2-6, with a tentative D call TRBD1 (5 bases). For the CDR3, the DNA is TGTGCCAGCAGCCTCCAGGGCTGGGCCAACGTCCTGACTTTC. This translates into CASSLQGWANVLTF.